The rows below give T cell receptor beta chains drawn from one sample of a study of T cells after posttransplantation cyclophosphamide. Libraries were prepared by immunoSEQ multiplex PCR; TCRdb keeps only in-frame clonotypes and omits some of them. The table lists some 40,000 clones, no singletons, with 2% to 3% in the top ten. The sequenced sample consisted of PBMCs. These receptors all stem from a man between 45 and 60 years old in good health, CMV-negative, and a related stem cell transplant donor. The CDR3 runs from the conserved cysteine through the conserved F or W. The size field is filled for only some rows; it gives once, few, many or a size class.

j_call	v_call	clone_size	cdr3_aa
TRBJ2-1	TRBV11-3	many	CAEIAGVGNEQFF
TRBJ2-7	TRBV27	many	CASSGTGTSRHYEQYF
TRBJ1-5	TRBV7-2	many	CASSQLTGSTQPQHF
TRBJ2-2	TRBV9	many	CASSVAGTRGSGELFF
TRBJ1-6	TRBV7-2	many	CASSLQASDSPLHF
TRBJ1-1	TRBV14	many	CASSLLTGTEAFF
TRBJ1-2	TRBV4-1	many	CASSQESGAGYTF
TRBJ2-7	TRBV6-5	many	CASSSWTGGKEEQYF
TRBJ1-2	TRBV25-1	many	CASSDSGANGYTF
TRBJ2-7	TRBV21-1	many	CASSKDSGEQYF
TRBJ1-4	TRBV30	many	CASATATNEKLFF
TRBJ2-7	TRBV18	many	CASSPPSEREQYF
TRBJ2-5	TRBV7-9	many	CASSLPTGGVETQYF
TRBJ1-2	TRBV7-6	many	CASSLGLGANYGYTF
TRBJ2-1	TRBV2	many	CASNRGENEQFF
TRBJ2-3	TRBV28	few	CASSLGLAGSSTDTQYF
TRBJ2-1	TRBV25-1	many	CASSASERGVEQFF
TRBJ2-3	TRBV6-4	many	CASSASVKDTQYF
TRBJ1-1	TRBV9	many	CASSVGTGRGHTGEAFF
TRBJ2-7	TRBV27	many	CASYSGAPPTYEQYF
TRBJ2-4	TRBV5-1	NA	CASRLGGAGSRNIQYF
TRBJ2-3	TRBV27	few	CASSLYRGRGTDTQYF
TRBJ2-3	TRBV6-4	many	CASSDGGDADTQYF
TRBJ1-2	TRBV10-3	many	CAISETGNYGYTF
TRBJ2-5	TRBV7-9	many	CASSSLGAGRETQYF
TRBJ1-5	TRBV6-5	many	CASSKGTISNQPQHF
TRBJ1-5	TRBV21-1	NA	CASSCLSPRGMQGRNQPQHF
TRBJ1-2	TRBV4-1	many	CASSQFSTANYGYTF
TRBJ1-1	TRBV5-1	many	CASSFGSGQGTEAFF
TRBJ2-1	TRBV6-5	many	CASSYSYRRGAEQFF